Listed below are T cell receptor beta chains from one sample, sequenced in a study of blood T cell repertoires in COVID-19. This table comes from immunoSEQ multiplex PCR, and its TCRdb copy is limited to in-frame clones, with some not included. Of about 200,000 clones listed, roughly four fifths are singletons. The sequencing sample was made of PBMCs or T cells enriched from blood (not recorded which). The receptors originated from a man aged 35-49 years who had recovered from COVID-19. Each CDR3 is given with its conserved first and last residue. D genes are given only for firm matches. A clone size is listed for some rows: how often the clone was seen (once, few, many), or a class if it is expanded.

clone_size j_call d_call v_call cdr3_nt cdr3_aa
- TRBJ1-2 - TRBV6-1 TGTGCCAGCAGTGAACTATTTAGGGGGAACTATGGCTACACCTTC CASSELFRGNYGYTF
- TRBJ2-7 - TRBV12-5 TGTGCTAGTGGTTTGGGGCAGGGCGGCGAGCAGTACTTC CASGLGQGGEQYF
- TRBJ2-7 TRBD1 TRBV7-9 TGTGCCAGCACCCCAGAAGGGACAGGGGGATCCTACGAGCAGTACTTC CASTPEGTGGSYEQYF
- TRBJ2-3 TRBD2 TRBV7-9 TGTGCCAGCAGCGACCGTGCTGGAGCGGGGGGGCCAGATACGCAGTATTTT CASSDRAGAGGPDTQYF
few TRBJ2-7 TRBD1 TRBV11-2 TGTGCCAGCAGCTCCGAGACAGGGTTAGTCTACGAGCAGTACTTC CASSSETGLVYEQYF
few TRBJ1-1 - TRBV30 TGTGCCTGGATAATGTTACACAATGAAGCTTTCTTT CAWIMLHNEAFF
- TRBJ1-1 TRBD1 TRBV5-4 TGTGCCAGTCGAAGGACAGGTAATTCTGAAGCTTTCTTT CASRRTGNSEAFF
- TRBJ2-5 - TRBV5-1 TGCGCCAGCAGCTTATCGGAGACCCAGTACTTC CASSLSETQYF
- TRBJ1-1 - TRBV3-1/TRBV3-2 TGTGCCAGCAGCCAAAGGCAGGGTGAGACTGAAGCTTTCTTT CASSQRQGETEAFF
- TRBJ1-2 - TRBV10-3 TGTGCCATCAGTGAGGTAGCAGATTATGGCTACACCTTC CAISEVADYGYTF
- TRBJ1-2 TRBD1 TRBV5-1 TGCGCCAGCAGCTTGGAACGACAGGGAGACTATGGCTACACCTTC CASSLERQGDYGYTF
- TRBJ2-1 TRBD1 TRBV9 TGTGCCAGCGGAACAGGGGTAATTTACAATGAGCAGTTCTTC CASGTGVIYNEQFF
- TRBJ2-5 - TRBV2 TGTGCCAGCAGTCAGACACGAGAGACCCAGTACTTC CASSQTRETQYF
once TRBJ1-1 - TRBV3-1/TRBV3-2 TGTGCCAGCAGCCCGACTTACGACCTGAACACTGAAGCTTTCTTT CASSPTYDLNTEAFF
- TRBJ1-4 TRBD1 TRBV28 TGTGCCAGCAGTTTGGGACAGAGAGCTGAAAAACTGTTTTTT CASSLGQRAEKLFF
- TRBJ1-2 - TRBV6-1 TGTGCCAGCAGTGAAAAACCAGACAGACGCTATGGCTACACCTTC CASSEKPDRRYGYTF
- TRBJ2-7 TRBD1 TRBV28 TGTGCCAGCAGCCCCCCCGGCAGGGGGCGCGAGCAGTACTTC CASSPPGRGREQYF
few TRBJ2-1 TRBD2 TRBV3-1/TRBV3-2 TGTGCCAGCAGCCATAGCGGGGGGGGTTACAATGAGCAGTTCTTC CASSHSGGGYNEQFF
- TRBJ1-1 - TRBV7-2 TGTGCCAGCAGCTTATACCGACCGGGGGTGAACACTGAAGCTTTCTTT CASSLYRPGVNTEAFF
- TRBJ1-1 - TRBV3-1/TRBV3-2 TGTGCCAGCAGCCGGAGAATCGGGGGTGAAGCTTTCTTT CASSRRIGGEAFF
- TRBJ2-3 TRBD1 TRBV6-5 TGTGCCAGAGCGAATACAGGGGGCCTCACAGATACGCAGTATTTT CARANTGGLTDTQYF
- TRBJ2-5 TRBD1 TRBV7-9 TGTGCCAGCAGCTTTCCGTACCAGGGGGCCCAAGAGACCCAGTACTTC CASSFPYQGAQETQYF
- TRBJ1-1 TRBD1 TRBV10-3 TGTGCCATCAGATCTCAACAGGGGGCTTACACTGAAGCTTTCTTT CAIRSQQGAYTEAFF
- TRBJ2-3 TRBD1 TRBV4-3 TGCGCCAGCCAGCGAGACAGGGGGATCACAGATACGCAGTATTTT CASQRDRGITDTQYF
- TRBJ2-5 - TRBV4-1 TGCGCCAGCAGCCAAGATAAAGGGAGGCAAGAGACCCAGTACTTC CASSQDKGRQETQYF
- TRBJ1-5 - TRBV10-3 TGTGCCATCAGTGAGAAATGGACAGCTAGCAATCAGCCCCAGCATTTT CAISEKWTASNQPQHF
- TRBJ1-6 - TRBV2 TGTGCCAGCAGCGCCCAGGGGAAGGCTTCACCCCTCCACTTT CASSAQGKASPLHF
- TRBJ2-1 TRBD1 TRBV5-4 TGTGCCAGCAGCCCCGGGACAGGGTACCACAATGAGCAGTTCTTC CASSPGTGYHNEQFF
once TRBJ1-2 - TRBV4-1 TGCGCCAGCAGCACGGAGCTCAGGGCCCCGAATGGCTACACCTTC CASSTELRAPNGYTF
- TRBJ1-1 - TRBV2 TGTGCCAGCAGTACAGGATTGAACACTGAAGCTTTCTTT CASSTGLNTEAFF
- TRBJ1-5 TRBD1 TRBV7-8 TGTGCCAGCAGCAGGGGGACAGCCTTTAGCAATCAGCCCCAGCATTTT CASSRGTAFSNQPQHF
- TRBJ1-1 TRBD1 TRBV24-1 TGTGCCACCAGTGATCCCGGGACAGATGAAGCTTTCTTT CATSDPGTDEAFF
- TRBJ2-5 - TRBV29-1 TGCAGCGTTGACGGGCTTTGGGGGGCCCAGTACTTC CSVDGLWGAQYF
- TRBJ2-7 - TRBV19 TGTGCCAGTAGTATACAACAGGGATACGAGCAGTACTTC CASSIQQGYEQYF
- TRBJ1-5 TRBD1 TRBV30 TGTGCCTGGAGTCCGGGACAGGGGAGCAATCAGCCCCAGCATTTT CAWSPGQGSNQPQHF
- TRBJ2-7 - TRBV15 TGTGCCACCAGCCTAAACGCGGACGAGCAGTACTTC CATSLNADEQYF